This TCR beta chain was captured by sequencing in a study of CD8+CD57+ T cells in acquired aplastic anemia (dated 2018 in TCRdb). With regard to the full study: A mean of roughly 3.2 ug of DNA, ranging from roughly 0.2 to 27.4 ug, was extracted from sorted CD4+ and CD8+ cells. CD8+CD57+ expansion was defined as frequency above the mean frequency observed in healthy subjects. Broad study findings and their caveats: Roughly 30 CD8+ CDR3 sequences were shared between patients and controls but appeared highly expressed in patients and within their immunodominant clones. Between patients and healthy controls, no significant difference in CD8+ Simpson's diversity was found (P=0.060).

Expansion of CD8+CD57+ cells had been shown by flow cytometry in the patients chosen for sequencing. Severe acquired aplastic anemia was diagnosed in all patients according to International Study of Aplastic Anemia and Agranulocytosis and Camitta criteria. Patients had received no therapy at the time of blood sampling. In the study, sorted CD4+ and CD8+ blood T cells from patients with severe aplastic anemia and from healthy subjects underwent deep sequencing of TCR repertoires. Patients were enrolled in the USA under clinicaltrials.gov protocols 00001620, 01623167, 00001397, 00071045, 00081523 and 00961064. Ficoll-Paque density gradient centrifugation was used to isolate peripheral blood mononuclear cells. Before DNA extraction, CD4+ and CD8+ T cells were sorted with FACS or magnetic beads. This clonotype was seen at least ten times. Its specific antigen is unknown. The input lacks base qualities; no much larger clone sits a single base away.

Profiling of TCR beta VDJ combinations and CDR3 sequences used genomic DNA as the template. TCR repertoire sequencing was run on an Illumina HiSeq 2000. In the paper's pipeline: TRBV/TRBJ rearrangement plots, CDR3 size and DJ length profiles, and Simpson's diversity index were used to evaluate the repertoires. The most abundant DNA sequence in the deep sequencing data was defined as the immunodominant clone. CDR3 amino acid sequences were screened for sharing across subjects and were compared with published repertoires and the VDJdb database. TCRdb handled the public reads itself, with Q25 trimming in fastp and clone calling in MiXCR, and kept productive beta chains. All rows with the same CDR3 protein become a single entry with the most common DNA and genes. TCRdb assigned the V and J calls; the authors' analysis was not used. This sample has approximately 220,000 distinct CDR3 sequences in its table, and almost 50% of those were observed once. The top ten clonotypes cover just under 20% of the sample.

Material: sorted CD4+, CD8+, or CD8+CD57+ T cells (not recorded which) from PBMCs. The sequence came from a human donor with aplastic anemia.

The nucleotide sequence reads TGTGCCAGCAGTCCTGACCGCACAGATACGCAGTATTTT. The resulting protein is CASSPDRTDTQYF. The chain is assembled from TRBV5-4 and TRBJ2-3; the D gene identity is not certain. The CDR3 has 13 amino acids, counting the end cysteine and phenylalanine. Only CDR3 DNA remains: 39 bases, in frame from the first base. The V end loses 5 bases and the J end loses 1 base, and a stretch of 8 bases separates them. In the germline V gene (reference sequence), CDR1 corresponds to SGHNT and CDR2 to YYREEE.